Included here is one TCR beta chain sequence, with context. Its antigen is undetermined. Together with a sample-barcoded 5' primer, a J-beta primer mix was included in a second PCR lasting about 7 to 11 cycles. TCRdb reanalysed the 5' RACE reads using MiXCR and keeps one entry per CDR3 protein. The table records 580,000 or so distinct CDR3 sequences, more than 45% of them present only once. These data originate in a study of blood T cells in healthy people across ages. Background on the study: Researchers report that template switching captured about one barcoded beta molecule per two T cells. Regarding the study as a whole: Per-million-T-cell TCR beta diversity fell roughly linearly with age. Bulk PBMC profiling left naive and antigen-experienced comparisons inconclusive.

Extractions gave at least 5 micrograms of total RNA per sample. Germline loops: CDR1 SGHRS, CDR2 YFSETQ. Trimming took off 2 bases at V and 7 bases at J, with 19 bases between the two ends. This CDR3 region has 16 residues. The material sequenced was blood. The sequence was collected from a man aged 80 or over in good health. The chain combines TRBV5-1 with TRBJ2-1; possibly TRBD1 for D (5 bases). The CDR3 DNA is TGCGCCAGCAGCTTAGGTGGGCCAGGGATGGGGAATGAGCAGTTCTTC. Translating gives CASSLGGPGMGNEQFF. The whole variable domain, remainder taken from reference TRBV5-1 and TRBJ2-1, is KAGVTQTPRYLIKTRGQQVTLSCSPISGHRSVSWYQQTPGQGLQFLFEYFSETQRNKGNFPGRFSGRQFSNSRSEMNVSTLELGDSALYLCASSLGGPGMGNEQFFGPGTRLTVL.